This record looks at one T cell receptor beta chain sequence and its context. Its antigen is unknown. The data were obtained in a study of T cells after posttransplantation cyclophosphamide. The repertoire was sequenced with immunoSEQ multiplex PCR; TCRdb's copy has only in-frame clones and lacks some. The sample contains 15,000 to 20,000 clones, 87% of which appear only once. A marrow graft followed busulfan-fludarabine conditioning, with cyclophosphamide on days +3 and +4. General observations from the study: Blood and skin or GI T cell repertoires showed limited TRB overlap. Recipient CMV seropositivity and CMV reactivation strongly tracked TRB clonality.

This CDR3 comprises 15 residues. Germline V CDR1 and CDR2: MNHEY, SVGAGI. The V and J ends lost 6 bases and 1 base, in that order; junction bases with no gene match: 6. The specimen was PBMCs, collected after allogeneic stem cell transplant with posttransplant cyclophosphamide. The rearrangement links TRBV6-5 to TRBJ2-3, with 8 nucleotides matching TRBD2. The origin of this receptor is a female patient aged 35-55 years who received an allogeneic stem cell transplant from a related donor, was CMV-positive, and had no GVHD. Some T cells could come from the graft donor. CDR3 bases: TGTGCCAGCAGATCCCCGGGAGGGGGCACAGATACGCAGTATTTT. This sequence encodes CASRSPGGGTDTQYF.